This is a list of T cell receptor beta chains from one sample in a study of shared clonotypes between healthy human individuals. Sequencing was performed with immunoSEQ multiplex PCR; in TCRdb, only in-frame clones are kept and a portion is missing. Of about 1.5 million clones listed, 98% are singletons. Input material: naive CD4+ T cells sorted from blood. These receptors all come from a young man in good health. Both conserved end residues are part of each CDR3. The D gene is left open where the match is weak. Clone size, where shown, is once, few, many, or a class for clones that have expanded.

CDR3 protein: CASRKIAGPQETQYF
CDR3 DNA: TGTGCCAGTAGGAAGATAGCGGGACCGCAAGAGACCCAGTACTTC
V gene: TRBV19
J gene: TRBJ2-5
D gene: TRBD2
clone size: .

CDR3 protein: CASSVGTHSNQPQHF
CDR3 DNA: TGTGCCAGCAGTGTTGGGACGCACAGCAATCAGCCCCAGCATTTT
V gene: TRBV2
J gene: TRBJ1-5
D gene: .
clone size: .

CDR3 protein: CASSRRTGFTNEQYF
CDR3 DNA: TGTGCCAGCAGCCGCAGGACAGGGTTTACAAACGAGCAGTACTTC
V gene: TRBV14
J gene: TRBJ2-7
D gene: TRBD1
clone size: .

CDR3 protein: CSVEATGSRSDEQFF
CDR3 DNA: TGCAGCGTTGAAGCGACAGGGAGTAGGTCCGATGAGCAGTTCTTC
V gene: TRBV29-1
J gene: TRBJ2-1
D gene: TRBD1
clone size: .

CDR3 protein: CASRATGGGGNQPQHF
CDR3 DNA: TGTGCCAGCAGGGCGACAGGGGGCGGTGGCAATCAGCCCCAGCATTTT
V gene: TRBV28
J gene: TRBJ1-5
D gene: TRBD1
clone size: .

CDR3 protein: CAISDNYEQYF
CDR3 DNA: TGTGCCATCAGCGACAACTACGAGCAGTACTTC
V gene: TRBV10-3
J gene: TRBJ2-7
D gene: .
clone size: .

CDR3 protein: CASSLGLAGAQETQYF
CDR3 DNA: TGTGCCAGCAGTTTGGGACTAGCGGGAGCTCAAGAGACCCAGTACTTC
V gene: TRBV2
J gene: TRBJ2-5
D gene: TRBD2
clone size: .

CDR3 protein: CASSIQGYNEQFF
CDR3 DNA: TGTGCCAGTAGTATCCAGGGCTACAATGAGCAGTTCTTC
V gene: TRBV19
J gene: TRBJ2-1
D gene: .
clone size: once

CDR3 protein: CSVPGQGGYTF
CDR3 DNA: TGCAGCGTGCCGGGACAGGGAGGCTACACCTTC
V gene: TRBV29-1
J gene: TRBJ1-2
D gene: TRBD1
clone size: .

CDR3 protein: CASSPGVAHYNEQFF
CDR3 DNA: TGTGCCAGCAGCCCCGGGGTGGCTCACTACAATGAGCAGTTCTTC
V gene: TRBV7-9
J gene: TRBJ2-1
D gene: .
clone size: .

CDR3 protein: CASSVVSGLNTEAFF
CDR3 DNA: TGTGCCAGCAGCGTAGTTTCGGGACTGAACACTGAAGCTTTCTTT
V gene: TRBV9
J gene: TRBJ1-1
D gene: .
clone size: .

CDR3 protein: CASSLGNRLGDTQYF
CDR3 DNA: TGCGCCAGCAGCTTAGGAAACCGACTTGGAGATACGCAGTATTTT
V gene: TRBV5-1
J gene: TRBJ2-3
D gene: .
clone size: .

CDR3 protein: CASSSGEKLFF
CDR3 DNA: TGTGCCAGCAGCAGCGGTGAAAAACTGTTTTTT
V gene: TRBV7-9
J gene: TRBJ1-4
D gene: .
clone size: .

CDR3 protein: CASSSLAGVVDEQFF
CDR3 DNA: TGCGCCAGCAGCTCTCTAGCGGGAGTTGTAGATGAGCAGTTCTTC
V gene: TRBV5-1
J gene: TRBJ2-1
D gene: TRBD2
clone size: .

CDR3 protein: CASSLLAGGLLYNEQFF
CDR3 DNA: TGTGCCAGCTCGCTTTTAGCGGGAGGCTTACTCTACAATGAGCAGTTCTTC
V gene: TRBV18
J gene: TRBJ2-1
D gene: TRBD2
clone size: .

CDR3 protein: CASSLLGEQPQHF
CDR3 DNA: TGTGCCAGCAGCTTACTCGGGGAACAGCCCCAGCATTTT
V gene: TRBV7-9
J gene: TRBJ1-5
D gene: .
clone size: .

CDR3 protein: CSVRNPRGGSYEQYF
CDR3 DNA: TGCAGCGTTCGGAATCCCAGGGGGGGGTCCTACGAGCAGTACTTC
V gene: TRBV29-1
J gene: TRBJ2-7
D gene: .
clone size: .

CDR3 protein: CASTLLSGRGRIYATGELFF
CDR3 DNA: TGTGCCAGCACCCTCCTCAGCGGCCGAGGAAGGATCTACGCCACCGGGGAGCTGTTTTTT
V gene: TRBV7-8
J gene: TRBJ2-2
D gene: .
clone size: .

CDR3 protein: CASSYNWDTHYEQYF
CDR3 DNA: TGTGCCAGCAGTTATAATTGGGACACACACTACGAGCAGTACTTC
V gene: TRBV6-5
J gene: TRBJ2-7
D gene: .
clone size: .

CDR3 protein: CASAGQSVYEQYF
CDR3 DNA: TGTGCCAGCGCCGGACAGTCGGTATACGAGCAGTACTTC
V gene: TRBV19
J gene: TRBJ2-7
D gene: .
clone size: .

CDR3 protein: CSGQESTDTQYF
CDR3 DNA: TGCAGCGGCCAGGAGAGCACAGATACGCAGTATTTT
V gene: TRBV29-1
J gene: TRBJ2-3
D gene: .
clone size: .

CDR3 protein: CASSDTDSDSQETQYF
CDR3 DNA: TGTGCCAGCAGCGATACTGACTCGGACAGCCAAGAGACCCAGTACTTC
V gene: TRBV13
J gene: TRBJ2-5
D gene: .
clone size: few

CDR3 protein: CASTLGATDTQYF
CDR3 DNA: TGTGCCAGTACCCTAGGAGCCACAGATACGCAGTATTTT
V gene: TRBV19
J gene: TRBJ2-3
D gene: .
clone size: .

CDR3 protein: CASSLEQGNQPQHF
CDR3 DNA: TGCGCCAGCAGCTTGGAACAGGGCAATCAGCCCCAGCATTTT
V gene: TRBV5-1
J gene: TRBJ1-5
D gene: .
clone size: .

CDR3 protein: CASSSTGGGNQPQHF
CDR3 DNA: TGTGCCAGCAGTTCAACAGGGGGCGGCAATCAGCCCCAGCATTTT
V gene: TRBV27
J gene: TRBJ1-5
D gene: TRBD1
clone size: .

CDR3 protein: CASGLGQGANNEQFF
CDR3 DNA: TGTGCTAGTGGTTTGGGCCAGGGAGCGAATAATGAGCAGTTCTTC
V gene: TRBV12-5
J gene: TRBJ2-1
D gene: .
clone size: .

CDR3 protein: CASSFTRGTEAFF
CDR3 DNA: TGTGCTAGCAGCTTTACACGGGGCACTGAAGCTTTCTTT
V gene: TRBV7-7
J gene: TRBJ1-1
D gene: .
clone size: .

CDR3 protein: CASSVNSVDTQYF
CDR3 DNA: TGTGCCAGCAGCGTAAACAGCGTAGATACGCAGTATTTT
V gene: TRBV9
J gene: TRBJ2-3
D gene: .
clone size: once

CDR3 protein: CASSDSSSGQGSYNEQFF
CDR3 DNA: TGTGCCAGCAGTGACTCAAGCTCCGGACAGGGATCCTACAATGAGCAGTTCTTC
V gene: TRBV6-4
J gene: TRBJ2-1
D gene: TRBD1
clone size: .

CDR3 protein: CASRTGPGLDSGNTIYF
CDR3 DNA: TGTGCCAGCAGGACAGGGCCGGGGCTTGACTCTGGAAACACCATATATTTT
V gene: TRBV7-9
J gene: TRBJ1-3
D gene: TRBD1
clone size: .

CDR3 protein: CASSLGFWTEAFF
CDR3 DNA: TGTGCCAGCAGCTTGGGGTTTTGGACTGAAGCTTTCTTT
V gene: TRBV7-9
J gene: TRBJ1-1
D gene: .
clone size: .

CDR3 protein: CASSQRVLGWETQYF
CDR3 DNA: TGCGCCAGCAGCCAGCGCGTTCTAGGGTGGGAGACCCAGTACTTC
V gene: TRBV4-3
J gene: TRBJ2-5
D gene: .
clone size: .

CDR3 protein: CASLSNNEQFF
CDR3 DNA: TGTGCCAGCCTCTCAAACAATGAGCAGTTCTTC
V gene: TRBV28
J gene: TRBJ2-1
D gene: .
clone size: .

CDR3 protein: CASSSRQGANTGELFF
CDR3 DNA: TGTGCCAGCTCATCTCGACAGGGCGCGAACACCGGGGAGCTGTTTTTT
V gene: TRBV18
J gene: TRBJ2-2
D gene: TRBD1
clone size: .

CDR3 protein: CASRGGPTGELFF
CDR3 DNA: TGTGCCAGCAGGGGGGGTCCCACCGGGGAGCTGTTTTTT
V gene: TRBV6-5
J gene: TRBJ2-2
D gene: .
clone size: .

CDR3 protein: CASSWAGGYNEQFF
CDR3 DNA: TGTGCCAGCAGTTGGGCAGGGGGTTACAATGAGCAGTTCTTC
V gene: TRBV27
J gene: TRBJ2-1
D gene: TRBD1
clone size: .

CDR3 protein: CAGGRGSTGELFF
CDR3 DNA: TGTGCCGGTGGGCGGGGCTCCACCGGGGAGCTGTTTTTT
V gene: TRBV13
J gene: TRBJ2-2
D gene: .
clone size: .